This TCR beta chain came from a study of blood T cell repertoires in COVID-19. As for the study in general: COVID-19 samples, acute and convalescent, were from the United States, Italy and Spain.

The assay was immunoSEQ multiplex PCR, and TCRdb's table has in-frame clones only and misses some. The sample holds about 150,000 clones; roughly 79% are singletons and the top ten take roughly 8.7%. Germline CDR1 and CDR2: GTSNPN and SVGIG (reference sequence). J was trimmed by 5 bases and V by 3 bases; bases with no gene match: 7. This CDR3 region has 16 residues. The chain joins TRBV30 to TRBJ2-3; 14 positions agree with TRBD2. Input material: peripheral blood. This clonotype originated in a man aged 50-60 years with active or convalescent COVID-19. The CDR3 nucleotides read TGTGCCTGGAGAAGACTAGCGGGAGGGGGAGGAGATACGCAGTATTTT. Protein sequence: CAWRRLAGGGGDTQYF. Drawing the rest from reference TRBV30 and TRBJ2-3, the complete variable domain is SQTIHQWPATLVQPVGSPLSLECTVEGTSNPNLYWYRQAAGRGLQLLFYSVGIGQISSEVPQNLSASRPQDRQFILSSKKLLLSDSGFYLCAWRRLAGGGGDTQYFGPGTRLTVL.